Listed here is a single T cell receptor beta chain. These data are taken from a study of control samples from healthy donors and cancer patients. The repertoire was sequenced with immunoSEQ multiplex PCR; TCRdb's copy has only in-frame clones and lacks some. The sample consists of about 170,000 clones, just under 95% of them appearing once. Germline V gives CDR1 SGHVS, CDR2 FQNEAQ. CDR3 length equals 15 residues. Trimming removed 6 bases from V and 6 bases from J, with 18 bases in between. This chain uses TRBV7-8 with TRBJ1-5; D gene uncertain. The sequence was obtained from a woman aged 55-70 years in good health. The sample was blood. The CDR3 protein is CASSIGRFYPQPQHF. Written as DNA, the CDR3 is TGTGCCAGCAGTATCGGACGGTTCTATCCTCAGCCCCAGCATTTT.